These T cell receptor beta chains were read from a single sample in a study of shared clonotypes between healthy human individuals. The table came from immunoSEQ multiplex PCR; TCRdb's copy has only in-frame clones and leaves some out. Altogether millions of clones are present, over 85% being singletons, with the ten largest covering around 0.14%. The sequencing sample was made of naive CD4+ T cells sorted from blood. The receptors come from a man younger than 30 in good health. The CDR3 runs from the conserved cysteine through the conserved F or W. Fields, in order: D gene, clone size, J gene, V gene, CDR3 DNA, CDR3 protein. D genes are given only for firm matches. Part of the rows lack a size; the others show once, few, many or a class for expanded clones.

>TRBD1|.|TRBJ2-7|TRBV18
TGTGCCAGCTCACCACGGGACAGTCCTTCCTACGAGCAGTACTTC
CASSPRDSPSYEQYF
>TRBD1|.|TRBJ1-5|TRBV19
TGTGCCAGTAGTGTCTCCTCCGGGACAGGGGTTCAGCCCCAGCATTTT
CASSVSSGTGVQPQHF
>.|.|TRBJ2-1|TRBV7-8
TGTGCCAGCAGCTCCTTCTCGGGAGTCTCCTACAATGAGCAGTTCTTC
CASSSFSGVSYNEQFF
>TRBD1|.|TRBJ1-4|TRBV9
TGTGCCAGCAGCGCGGAGGGGACAGTAGTTAATGAAAAACTGTTTTTT
CASSAEGTVVNEKLFF
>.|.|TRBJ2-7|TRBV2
TGTGCCAGCAATCGAGATTTTGTTGGGGAGCAGTACTTC
CASNRDFVGEQYF
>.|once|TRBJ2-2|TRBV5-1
TGCGCCAGCTCGAGGGGGAACACCGGGGAGCTGTTTTTT
CASSRGNTGELFF
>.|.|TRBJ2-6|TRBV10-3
TGTGCCATCAGTGAGGGCGGGCGGGCCCAATTGACTGGGGCCAACGTCCTGACTTTC
CAISEGGRAQLTGANVLTF
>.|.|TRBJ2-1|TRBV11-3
TGTGCCAGCAGCTTAGATCCCTCTAGCGAGCGGTTCTTC
CASSLDPSSERFF
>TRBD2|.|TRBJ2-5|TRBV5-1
TGCGCCAGCAGCTTGGCGGGGGGAGACCAAGAGACCCAGTACTTC
CASSLAGGDQETQYF
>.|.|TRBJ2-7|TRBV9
TGTGCCAGCAGCGTAGGGCAGGGTTTCTCCTACGAGCAGTACTTC
CASSVGQGFSYEQYF
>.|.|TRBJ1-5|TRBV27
TGTGCCAGCAGTTTACGGCCCCAGAGCAATCAGCCCCAGCATTTT
CASSLRPQSNQPQHF
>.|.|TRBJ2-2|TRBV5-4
TGTGCCAGCAGCGTGGCAGATCCCGGGAACACCGGGGAGCTGTTTTTT
CASSVADPGNTGELFF
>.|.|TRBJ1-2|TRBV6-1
TGTGCCAGCAGTGAACTTCGGGGGACCGGTGGCTACACCTTC
CASSELRGTGGYTF
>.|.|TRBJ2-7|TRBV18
TGTGCCAGCTCCGCGGGACTTAACTACGAGCAGTACTTC
CASSAGLNYEQYF
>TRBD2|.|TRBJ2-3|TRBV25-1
TGTGCCAGCAGTGTAGCGGGACTCACAGATACGCAGTATTTT
CASSVAGLTDTQYF
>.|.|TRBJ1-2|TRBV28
TGTGCCAGCAGTTTGATCACTCCCCCTGGCTACACCTTC
CASSLITPPGYTF
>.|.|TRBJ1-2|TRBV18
TGTGCCAGCTCCCCAGGGTCCGACTATGGCTACACCTTC
CASSPGSDYGYTF
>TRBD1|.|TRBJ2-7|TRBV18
TGTGCCAGCTCACCTCGTACACAGGGGTCATCCTACGAGCAGTACTTC
CASSPRTQGSSYEQYF
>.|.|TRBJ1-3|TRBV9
TGTGCCAGCAGCGTGATGGGGATAAGCTCTGGAAACACCATATATTTT
CASSVMGISSGNTIYF
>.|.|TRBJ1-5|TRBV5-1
TGCGCCAGCAGCTTTTTAGGGGATAGCAATCAGCCCCAGCATTTT
CASSFLGDSNQPQHF
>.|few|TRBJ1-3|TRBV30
TGTGCCTGGAGTGGGGGGGCCGCTGGAAACACCATATATTTT
CAWSGGAAGNTIYF
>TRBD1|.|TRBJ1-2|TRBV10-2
TGCGCCAGCCGGAACAGGGGCCCTAACTATGGCTACACCTTC
CASRNRGPNYGYTF
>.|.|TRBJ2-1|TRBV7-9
TGTGCCAGCAGCAGAGGACAGCACAATGAGCAGTTCTTC
CASSRGQHNEQFF
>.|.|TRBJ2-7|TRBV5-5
TGTGCCAGCAGCTACGTAGGAATCTCCTACGAGCAGTACTTC
CASSYVGISYEQYF
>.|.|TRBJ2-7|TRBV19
TGTGCCAGTAGTCTATACGGGACTGCTTCCTACGAGCAGTACTTC
CASSLYGTASYEQYF
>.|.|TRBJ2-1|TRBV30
TGTGCCTGGAGTGTGCAGCACAATGAGCAGTTCTTC
CAWSVQHNEQFF
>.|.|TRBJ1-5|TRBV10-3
TGTGCCATCAGTACAGGTTATAATCAGCCCCAGCATTTT
CAISTGYNQPQHF
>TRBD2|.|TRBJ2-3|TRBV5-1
TGCGCCAGCAGCCTGGGACTAGCGGACACAGATACGCAGTATTTT
CASSLGLADTDTQYF
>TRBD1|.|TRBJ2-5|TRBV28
TGTGCCAGCAGTCCTGGGGACAGGGACCAAGAGACCCAGTACTTC
CASSPGDRDQETQYF
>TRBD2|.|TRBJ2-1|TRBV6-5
TGTGCCAGCAGTTTTACTAGCGGTATTGAGCAGTTCTTC
CASSFTSGIEQFF
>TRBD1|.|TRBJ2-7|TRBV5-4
TGTGCCAGCAGCCAGGGGACAGCCCACGAGCAGTACTTC
CASSQGTAHEQYF
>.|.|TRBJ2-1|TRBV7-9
TGTGCCGGACAGACCCTAGACTTCGCCTACAATGAGCAGTTCTTC
CAGQTLDFAYNEQFF
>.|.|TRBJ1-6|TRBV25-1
TGTGCCAGCAGGGAATCGAAACAGGGATCTAATTCACCCCTCCACTTT
CASRESKQGSNSPLHF
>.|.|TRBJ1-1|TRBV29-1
TGCAGCGTTGTCAGGGGGAACACTGAAGCTTTCTTT
CSVVRGNTEAFF
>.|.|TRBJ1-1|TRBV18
TGTGCCAGCTCACCAAGGGAGGGCATGAACACTGAAGCTTTCTTT
CASSPREGMNTEAFF
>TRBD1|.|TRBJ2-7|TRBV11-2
TGTGCCAGCAGCTTAGCTCGCGTCTTCCGGGACAGCTACGGCTACGAGCAGTACTTC
CASSLARVFRDSYGYEQYF
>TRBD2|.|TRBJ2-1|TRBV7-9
TGTGCCAGCAGCTTGGGTAGCGGGGGGGAGCAGTTCTTC
CASSLGSGGEQFF
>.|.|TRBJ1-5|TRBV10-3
TGTGCCATCAGTGAGGGTGACAGTAATCAGCCCCAGCATTTT
CAISEGDSNQPQHF
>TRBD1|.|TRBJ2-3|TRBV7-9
TGTGCCAGCAGCCGGACAGGGGGCACAGATACGCAGTATTTT
CASSRTGGTDTQYF
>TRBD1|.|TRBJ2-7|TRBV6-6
TGTGCCAGCAGTCTTAGGACAGGGCACGAGCAGTACTTC
CASSLRTGHEQYF
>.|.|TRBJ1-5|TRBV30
TGTGCCTGGAGTGTAAGGCAGGGAAATCAGCCCCAGCATTTT
CAWSVRQGNQPQHF
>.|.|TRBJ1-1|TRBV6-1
TGTGCCAGCAGCGAAATCGGGAACACTGAAGCTTTCTTT
CASSEIGNTEAFF
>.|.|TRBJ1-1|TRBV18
TGTGCCAGCTCACCACAGCGAGACTCGAACACTGAAGCTTTCTTT
CASSPQRDSNTEAFF
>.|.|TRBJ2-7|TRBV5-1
TGCGCCAGCAGTCCCCGCGCTGACCGGGACGGAAGCTACGAGCAGTACTTC
CASSPRADRDGSYEQYF
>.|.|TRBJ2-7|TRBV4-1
TGCGCCAGCAGCCAAGATATAGGCCCAACCGCCGTGCAGTACTTC
CASSQDIGPTAVQYF
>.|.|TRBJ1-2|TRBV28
TGTGCCAGCAGTCTAGGGGGACACTATGGCTACACCTTC
CASSLGGHYGYTF
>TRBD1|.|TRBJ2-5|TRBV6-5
TGTGCCAGCAGTTACGGGACAGGGGAGGTGGAGACCCAGTACTTC
CASSYGTGEVETQYF
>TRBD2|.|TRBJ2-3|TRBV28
TGTGCCACAACGGGACTAGCGGGGTTACGCACAGATACGCAGTATTTT
CATTGLAGLRTDTQYF
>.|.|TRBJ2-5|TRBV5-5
TGTGCCAGCAGCTTGAACCCCCAGGGGATGGCAGAGACCCAGTACTTC
CASSLNPQGMAETQYF